A single sample gave rise to the 10 T cell receptor beta chains below, sequenced in a study of early T cells in non-severe SARS-CoV-2 infection. TCRdb ran MiXCR on the 5' RACE reads and lists one entry per CDR3 protein. The table shows approximately 30,000 distinct CDR3 sequences, with around 5% occurring only once. Sequenced material: whole blood. The receptors stem from an adult who was a healthcare worker with PCR-confirmed SARS-CoV-2 infection or an uninfected control (not recorded which).

This clonotype was counted a few times. The V gene is TRBV20-1, the J gene TRBJ2-4, with no clear D. V lost 6 bases, J lost 0 bases, and 15 bases lay in between. The CDR3 covers 15 residues. Germline-derived CDR1 and CDR2 are DFQATT and SNEGSKA (reference sequence). DNA for the CDR3: TGCAGTGCCATCCCAATGGGGATAGCCAAAAACATTCAGTACTTC. Translation gives CSAIPMGIAKNIQYF.

In its sample, this clonotype was seen many times. V is TRBV6-5 and J is TRBJ2-1; no reliable D call. V was pared by 2 bases and J by 7 bases, with 9 bases between. Germline V gene data show CDR1 as MNHEY and CDR2 as SVGAGI. The CDR3 runs to 13 residues. The CDR3 DNA reads as TGTGCCAGCAGTTACGGTCCTCGGAATGAGCAGTTCTTC. Translation gives CASSYGPRNEQFF.

This clonotype was seen ten or more times. The rearrangement uses TRBV6-5 and TRBJ1-2; 7 bases align to TRBD1. Germline lookup yields CDR1 MNHEY and CDR2 SVGAGI. The J segment lost 7 bases and the V segment lost 6 bases, leaving 17 bases of the junction unmatched. The CDR3 length is 16 residues. The CDR3 loop reads CASRGQAGGRISGYTF. CDR3 sequence (DNA): TGTGCCAGCAGAGGACAGGCCGGAGGAAGGATAAGTGGCTACACCTTC.

This clonotype was seen repeatedly, ten times or more. The chain has TRBV2 and TRBJ2-1; 12 bases fit TRBD2. Germline V CDR1 and CDR2: SNHLY, FYNNEI. The CDR3 covers 14 residues. The junction had 4 bases not matched to a gene; V was cut back by 6 bases and J by 7 bases. CDR3 in DNA: TGTGCCAGCAGACTAGCGGGAGGCAGGAATGAGCAGTTCTTC. This codes for CASRLAGGRNEQFF.

The rearrangement links TRBV7-2 to TRBJ2-5; D is unresolved. The germline V gene has CDR1 SGHTA and CDR2 FQGNSA. CDR3 length equals 14 residues. Trimming shortened V by 5 bases and J by 2 bases, and 12 bases separated the two germline ends. The CDR3 DNA sequence: TGTGCCAGCAGCAACAACATAGGGCAAGAGACCCAGTACTTC. This codes for CASSNNIGQETQYF. Combining the CDR3 with reference TRBV7-2 and TRBJ2-5 gives the whole variable domain GAGVSQSPSNKVTEKGKDVELRCDPISGHTALYWYRQSLGQGLEFLIYFQGNSAPDKSGLPSDRFSAERTGGSVSTLTIQRTQQEDSAVYLCASSNNIGQETQYFGPGTRLLVL.

In its sample, this clonotype was seen many times. CDR3 region: CATAQGQLQETQYF. In nucleotides, the CDR3 is TGTGCCACAGCCCAGGGACAGTTACAAGAGACCCAGTACTTC. The chain links TRBV3-1 to TRBJ2-5; 7 bases map to TRBD1. The V gene end was trimmed by 10 bases and the J gene end by 2 bases; junction bases not matched to a gene: 10. The CDR3 runs 14 residues. CDR1 is LGHDT, CDR2 YNNKEL, per germline (reference sequence).

This clonotype has a handful of counts. The chain links TRBV18 to TRBJ1-4; no firm D call. Trimming shortened V by 4 bases and J by 8 bases, and 11 bases separated the two germline ends. This CDR3 contains 13 residues. From germline, CDR1 is KGHSH and CDR2 LQKENI. The CDR3: CASSRTSDEKLFF. The CDR3 DNA reads TGTGCCAGCTCACGAACGAGTGACGAAAAACTGTTTTTT.

V usage is TRBV7-6 and J usage is TRBJ2-7; TRBD2 matches at 8 bases. This CDR3 is built from 17 residues. The V gene's germline CDR1 is SGHVS and CDR2 FNYEAQ. The J segment lost 4 bases and the V segment lost 0 bases, leaving 11 bases of the junction unmatched. The DNA of the CDR3 is TGTGCCAGCAGCTTAGCTGCGGGAGGACCCCCCACTTACGAGCAGTACTTC. The encoded protein is CASSLAAGGPPTYEQYF.

There are many counts of this clonotype. This chain uses TRBV3-1 with TRBJ1-4, with TRBD1 as a possible D gene (5 bases). CDR3 length equals 16 residues. Trimming left V 1 base short and J 6 bases short, with 15 bases between. The germline V gene encodes CDR1 LGHDT and CDR2 YNNKEL (reference sequence). In DNA form, the CDR3 reads TGTGCCAGCAGCCAAGTATCGGTCAGGGACGATGAAAAACTGTTTTTT. Its protein is CASSQVSVRDDEKLFF.

In this sample, this clonotype turned up a few times. The rearrangement joins TRBV20-1 to TRBJ1-6; D is uncertain. This CDR3 has 14 amino acids. The V and J ends lost 6 bases and 8 bases respectively, with 17 bases between them. CDR1 and CDR2 from the germline V gene are DFQATT and SNEGSKA (reference sequence). The CDR3 coding sequence is TGCAGTGCCCGGGGAGGGAGCGGTTATTCACCCCTCCACTTT. Its protein is CSARGGSGYSPLHF.